The 26 T cell receptor beta chains in this list originate from one sample, sequenced in a study of shared T cell receptors in the human thymus. Clones were sequenced by immunoSEQ multiplex PCR, and TCRdb holds only the in-frame ones, with some missing. The sample contains 450,000 to 650,000 clones, roughly 74% of which appear only once. This sample also appeared in a second study, on human thymus T cells.

Sequences were obtained from thymocytes. These receptors came from a boy younger than two with a congenital heart defect.

As regards this clone: The same CDR3 also results from other DNA sequences found in this sample. The chain recombines TRBV7-8 with TRBJ2-5; D is unclear. There are 11 residues in the CDR3. V dropped 4 bases and J dropped 2 bases, with 2 bases sitting between them. Germline lookup yields CDR1 SGHVS and CDR2 FQNEAQ. This CDR3 reads CASSSQETQYF. CDR3 nucleotides: TGTGCCAGCAGCTCACAAGAGACCCAGTACTTC.

This chain links TRBV4-1 with TRBJ2-7, with TRBD2 matching over 11 bases. Germline V gene data show CDR1 as MGHRA and CDR2 as YSYEKL. The J segment lost 3 bases and the V segment lost 0 bases, leaving 4 bases of the junction unmatched. The CDR3 length is 16 residues. Written as DNA, the CDR3 is TGCGCCAGCAGCCAAGAAAGGACTAGCGGGTTCTACGAGCAGTACTTC. It is translated as CASSQERTSGFYEQYF.

The genes are TRBV11-3 and TRBJ1-2; 7 bases agree with TRBD1. CDR1 and CDR2 from the germline V gene are SGHNT and YENEEA. The CDR3 consists of 17 residues. Trimming took 1 base from V and 6 from J; bases not matched to a gene: 14. CDR3 coding DNA: TGTGCCAGCAGCTTAGGGGGGCACGGGACAGCAAGAAATGGCTACACCTTC. As protein: CASSLGGHGTARNGYTF.

CDR3 bases: TGTGCCAGCAGTTTTCCGGGACAGAACCAAGCTTTCTTT. Amino acids: CASSFPGQNQAFF. This chain links TRBV27 with TRBJ1-1, with TRBD1 matching 7 bases. V was pared by 3 bases and J by 9 bases, with 7 bases of the junction left unmatched. Germline V gives CDR1 MNHEY, CDR2 SMNVEV (reference sequence). The CDR3 runs to 13 residues.

The rearrangement uses TRBV6-1 and TRBJ1-5, with D possibly matching TRBD1 (5 bases). The CDR3 sequence is 13 residues long. Germline CDR1 MNHNS, CDR2 SASEGT. The germline V and J ends were trimmed by 10 bases and 4 bases, with 14 bases remaining between them. CDR3 amino acids: CATGEAGNQPQHF. For the CDR3, the DNA is TGTGCCACGGGGGAGGCAGGGAATCAGCCCCAGCATTTT.

The chain recombines TRBV4-3 with TRBJ1-2; TRBD1 aligns across 7 bases. J was trimmed by 7 bases and V by 1 base; bases with no gene match: 0. The CDR3 consists of 12 residues. The germline V gene has CDR1 LGHNA and CDR2 YSLEER. The CDR3 is CASSQGQGGYTF. CDR3 sequence (DNA): TGCGCCAGCAGCCAAGGACAGGGTGGCTACACCTTC.

This clone was counted a single time. The chain joins TRBV9 to TRBJ2-6, with TRBD2 matching over 7 bases. Germline V gene lookup returns CDR1 SGDLS and CDR2 YYNGEE. CDR3 length equals 16 residues. With 4 bases clipped from V and 0 bases from J, the junction kept 4 bases outside the gene matches. DNA of the CDR3: TGTGCCAGCAGCCCAACGGGGGGCTCTGGGGCCAACGTCCTGACTTTC. This encodes CASSPTGGSGANVLTF.

In this sample, this clone turned up a few times. This sequence joins TRBV2 and TRBJ2-3; D is possibly TRBD2 (7 bases). The V end was cut by 3 bases, the J end by 3 bases, with 34 bases between. CDR1 SNHLY and CDR2 FYNNEI come from the germline V gene. This CDR3 is built from 22 residues. The CDR3 nucleotides read TGTGCCAGCAGTGATGCGACGATAAATAGGGGGAGGGCCCCCCTATCAACAGATACGCAGTATTTT. Translated: CASSDATINRGRAPLSTDTQYF.

This clone appeared a single time. V is TRBV5-5 and J is TRBJ2-7, with a possible D match to TRBD1 (6 bases). The CDR3 is made up of 14 amino acids. V lost 3 bases and J 6 bases, leaving 16 bases between the germline ends. Per the germline V gene, CDR1 is SGHKS and CDR2 is YYEKEE (reference sequence). The CDR3 region is CASSSGQGPGEQYF. Written as DNA, the CDR3 is TGTGCCAGCAGCTCAGGTCAGGGGCCGGGCGAGCAGTACTTC. Based on the CDR3 plus reference TRBV5-5 and TRBJ2-7, the full variable domain is DAGVTQSPTHLIKTRGQQVTLRCSPISGHKSVSWYQQVLGQGPQFIFQYYEKEERGRGNFPDRFSARQFPNYSSELNVNALLLGDSALYLCASSSGQGPGEQYFGPGTRLTVT.

The genes are TRBV21-1 and TRBJ2-7; the table's D call, TRBD2, has no DNA check behind it. TRBV21-1 is a documented pseudogene. The CDR3 runs to 15 residues. CDR3 sequence (DNA): TGTGCCAGCAGCAAAGAGTGCGGGAGGGTCTACGAGCAGTACTTC. Its protein is CASSKECGRVYEQYF.

This chain joins TRBV30 and TRBJ1-4; 7 bases are shared with TRBD1. This CDR3 is 14 amino acids long. The germline CDR1 and CDR2 sequences are GTSNPN and SVGIG (reference sequence). The junction had 6 bases not matched to a gene; V was cut back by 1 base and J by 7 bases. CDR3 residues: CAWSGRQGGEKLFF. CDR3 bases: TGTGCCTGGAGTGGGCGACAGGGAGGTGAAAAACTGTTTTTT.

Points on this clone: The sample carries other DNA sequences with the same CDR3. The chain carries TRBV2 and TRBJ2-7; 9 nucleotides align to TRBD1. The CDR3 extends over 12 amino acids. Germline CDR1 and CDR2: SNHLY and FYNNEI. After removal of 6 bases from V and 3 bases from J, the junction contained 0 bases not matched to a gene. CDR3 residues: CASRGQGYEQYF. CDR3 sequence (DNA): TGTGCCAGCAGGGGACAGGGCTACGAGCAGTACTTC.

The chain recombines TRBV28 with TRBJ1-2; a weak D match, TRBD1 (5 bases). The CDR3 is 12 residues long. The germline CDR1 and CDR2 sequences are MDHEN and SYDVKM. Trimming removed 8 bases from V and 6 bases from J, with 13 bases in between. The CDR3 DNA follows: TGTGCCAGCCTTTGGGGGGGAGATGGCTACACCTTC. Its translation is CASLWGGDGYTF.

The V call is TRBV11-3, the J call TRBJ1-4, with unresolved D. V was pared by 5 bases and J by 2 bases, with 12 bases between. The CDR3 extends over 15 amino acids. Germline lookup yields CDR1 SGHNT and CDR2 YENEEA. CDR3 DNA sequence: TGTGCCAGCAGCCATGCGACACTCACTAATGAAAAACTGTTTTTT. This gives the protein CASSHATLTNEKLFF.

V is TRBV14 and J is TRBJ2-5; a possible D gene is TRBD2 (5 bases). CDR1 is SGHDN, CDR2 FVKESK, per germline. The length of the CDR3 is 15 residues. V lost 5 bases and J 4 bases, leaving 17 bases between the germline ends. Here the CDR3 DNA reads TGTGCCAGCAGCTCCCCTGGCCCGGGGAGAGAGACCCAGTACTTC. It encodes CASSSPGPGRETQYF. Drawing the rest from reference TRBV14 and TRBJ2-5, the complete variable domain is EAGVTQFPSHSVIEKGQTVTLRCDPISGHDNLYWYRRVMGKEIKFLLHFVKESKQDESGMPNNRFLAERTGGTYSTLKVQPAELEDSGVYFCASSSPGPGRETQYFGPGTRLLVL.

The chain combines TRBV6-6 with TRBJ1-2, with D perhaps matching TRBD1 (6 bases). Germline lookup yields CDR1 MNHNY and CDR2 SVGAGI (reference sequence). Trimming stripped 0 bases from V and 4 bases from J, with 15 bases between. This CDR3 is 16 amino acids long. This CDR3 reads CASSYSGCRGSYGYTF. In nucleotides, the CDR3 is TGTGCCAGCAGTTACTCCGGGTGTAGGGGGAGCTATGGCTACACCTTC.

This clone was counted once. The chain employs TRBV27 and TRBJ2-1; TRBD2 agrees at 14 bases. V was clipped by 4 bases and J by 9 bases; unmatched bases: 11. Germline V CDR1 and CDR2: MNHEY, SMNVEV (reference sequence). CDR3 length equals 17 residues. The CDR3 DNA follows: TGTGCCAGCAGTTCCCGGAGACTAGCGGGAGGGCCCCTTGAGCAGTTCTTC. Its translation: CASSSRRLAGGPLEQFF.

The CDR3: CASRVSGRNHEQYF. The CDR3 region has the DNA TGTGCCAGCAGAGTTAGCGGGAGAAACCACGAGCAGTACTTC. The V call is TRBV2, the J call TRBJ2-7; TRBD2 agrees at 9 bases. CDR1 is SNHLY and CDR2 is FYNNEI in the germline V gene. The junction had 8 bases not matched to a gene; V was cut back by 6 bases and J by 5 bases. The CDR3 spans 14 residues.

On this clone: At one of its ends the junction is not consistent with the germline gene, which may arise from a read error. The V gene is TRBV4-1, the J gene TRBJ1-1, with 7 bases fitting TRBD1. This CDR3 is 20 amino acids long. Germline lookup yields CDR1 MGHRA and CDR2 YSYEKL. DNA for the CDR3: TGCGCCAGCAGCCAAGATCTTCACAGGATCGGGACAGCCAGGAACTCTGAAGCTTTCTTT. As protein: CASSQDLHRIGTARNSEAFF.

The CDR3 reads CASSQVQAYGYTF. In nucleotides, the CDR3 is TGTGCCAGCAGCCAAGTCCAGGCCTATGGCTACACCTTC. The chain joins TRBV14 to TRBJ1-2; D is unclear. Deletions cut 1 base from V and 4 bases from J, with 7 bases between. The CDR3 is made up of 13 amino acids. The germline V gene has CDR1 SGHDN and CDR2 FVKESK.

V and J are TRBV18 and TRBJ1-5; possibly TRBD1 for D (6 bases). The V gene lost 3 bases and the J gene lost 0 bases, with 9 bases spanning the gap. CDR3 size: 15 residues. Looked up from germline, CDR1 is KGHSH and CDR2 is LQKENI. CDR3 DNA sequence: TGTGCCAGCTCACCGGGACACTTTAGCAATCAGCCCCAGCATTTT. It encodes CASSPGHFSNQPQHF.

The chain has TRBV10-2 and TRBJ2-5, with 7 bases identical to TRBD2. Germline V gene sequence: CDR1 WSHSY, CDR2 SAAADI. V shed 8 bases and J 4 bases; nucleotides not matched to a gene: 7. The CDR3 is 13 residues long. CDR3 DNA: TGCGCCAGCCGGGGGAGGGAAGGAGAGACCCAGTACTTC. Its translation is CASRGREGETQYF.

CDR3 in DNA: TGTGCCAGCAGCTTCCTGGACTCTTCGATAACCTACGAGCAGTACTTC. Protein: CASSFLDSSITYEQYF. The chain uses TRBV7-9 and TRBJ2-7; tentative D call: TRBD2 (5 bases). The CDR3 extends over 16 amino acids. V lost 3 bases, J lost 2 bases, and 17 bases lay in between. Germline values: CDR1 SEHNR, CDR2 FQNEAQ (reference sequence).

The V and J genes are TRBV28 and TRBJ2-7, with 7 bases identical to TRBD2. The junction had 12 bases not matched to a gene; V was cut back by 2 bases and J by 5 bases. CDR3 length: 16 residues. Germline V gene lookup returns CDR1 MDHEN and CDR2 SYDVKM. The CDR3, as DNA: TGTGCCAGCAGTTTACCTAAGAGCGGGGTCCGTGACGAGCAGTACTTC. Its protein product is CASSLPKSGVRDEQYF.

This rearrangement joins TRBV5-1 to TRBJ2-7, with 10 nucleotides matching TRBD1. The J segment lost 0 bases and the V segment lost 3 bases, leaving 6 bases of the junction unmatched. CDR1 is SGHRS and CDR2 is YFSETQ in the germline V gene. This CDR3 is 16 amino acids long. The CDR3 spells CASSSGTGANSYEQYF. The CDR3 bases are TGCGCCAGCAGCTCCGGGACAGGGGCAAACTCCTACGAGCAGTACTTC.

Points on this clone: In the same sample, other DNA sequences code for this CDR3. V and J are TRBV2 and TRBJ2-7; the D gene is possibly TRBD2 (5 bases). The CDR3 runs to 12 residues. V gave up 6 bases and J gave up 0 bases, with 6 bases separating them. Germline values: CDR1 SNHLY, CDR2 FYNNEI. CDR3 nucleotides: TGTGCCAGCAGACGGGGCTCCTACGAGCAGTACTTC. Translating gives CASRRGSYEQYF.